This T cell receptor (beta chain) was documented in a study of cytotoxic CD8 clonotypes in ibrutinib-treated CLL. General study results and limits: Baseline clonality was higher than in age-matched healthy donors and moved in step with circulating CD8+ T-cell counts. Collection times varied between progressing and sustained-remission patients. Clonality went up at the time of ibrutinib response, stayed stable in sustained remission, and later dropped back toward its baseline level at progression.

The CDR3 is made up of 15 amino acids. Germline V gives CDR1 SGHTA, CDR2 FQGNSA. The V end was cut by 0 bases, the J end by 3 bases, with 9 bases between. Clones were sequenced by immunoSEQ multiplex PCR, and TCRdb holds only the in-frame ones, with some missing. The data contain 80,000 to 95,000 clones, 75% to 85% of them seen just once; the ten biggest clones take up nearly 5%. About this clone: The antigen is not known.

The clonotype originates from a human donor with chronic lymphocytic leukemia. V usage is TRBV7-2 and J usage is TRBJ1-5; unclear D gene. The material sequenced was PBMCs, taken after 12 months of ibrutinib treatment. The CDR3 DNA follows: TGTGCCAGCAGCTTAGCGCTTCAGGACAATCAGCCCCAGCATTTT. Its protein product is CASSLALQDNQPQHF.